The 3 T cell receptor beta chains presented below share a single source sample, sequenced in a study of regulatory T cells in long-lasting Graves disease (dated by TCRdb to 2020 to 2023). Library construction relied on multiplex PCR. The listed sequencing device is Illumina HiSeq 4000. CDR3 regions were amplified by Arm-PCR with iRepertoire HTBI primers to construct TCR beta libraries. The public reads were reanalyzed by TCRdb: fastp trimming at Q25, MiXCR alignment, in-frame beta chains only. Each record represents a unique CDR3 protein, reported with the most common genes and DNA among its rows. For this sample the table gives 400,000 to 500,000 distinct CDR3 sequences, of which 12% to 15% were detected only once. More than 15% of the sample is held by the ten biggest clonotypes. According to the study, the label for this sample's time point signals: newly diagnosed GD, antithyroid drugs for less than 3 months. RNA was extracted from PBMCs in TRIzol for both TCR sequencing and RNA sequencing.

These records were also assigned to another study, of T cells in Graves' hyperthyroidism and ophthalmopathy.

The source was peripheral blood mononuclear cells (PBMCs), collected at new diagnosis, from a patient treated with antithyroid drugs. The receptors originated from a woman aged 45-60 years with Graves disease. Donor details come from another sample of the same person, matched by shared clones.

This clonotype was found many times. The rearrangement links TRBV5-1 to TRBJ1-2; D is undetermined. V was pared by 0 bases and J by 3 bases, with 6 bases between. The germline CDR1 and CDR2 sequences are SGHRS and YFSETQ. The CDR3 contains 13 residues. In DNA, the CDR3 is TGCGCCAGCAGCTTGGGCACCTACTATGGCTACACCTTC. Amino acid sequence: CASSLGTYYGYTF.

This clonotype was counted at least ten times. The chain is built from TRBV5-1 and TRBJ2-7; no clear D. The CDR3 consists of 12 residues. The germline V and J ends were trimmed by 8 bases and 4 bases, with 13 bases remaining between them. Germline CDR1 reads SGHRS; CDR2 reads YFSETQ. This chain's CDR3 is CASHDTEYEQYF. The DNA for the CDR3 is TGCGCCAGTCACGACACGGAGTACGAGCAGTACTTC.

This clonotype occurred many times. The rearrangement links TRBV7-6 to TRBJ2-1, with 9 bases matching TRBD2. The CDR3 runs 16 residues. Trimming at V came to 1 base and at J to 6 bases, leaving 7 bases not matched to a gene. CDR1 and CDR2 from the germline V gene are SGHVS and FNYEAQ. CDR3 sequence: CASSLEGSGSFNEQFF. CDR3 nucleotide sequence: TGTGCCAGCAGCTTAGAGGGTAGCGGGAGCTTCAATGAGCAGTTCTTC.